The clone carrying this TCR beta chain was found a few times. Its antigen is still unknown. The data derive from a study of T cell repertoires in cytomegalovirus infection. Study summary: A matching HLA type, together with CMV infection, was signaled by public TCR beta signatures.

Study outcomes and limitations: Cumulative frequency (of public TCR beta family members) identified carriers of CMV plus the relevant HLA. CMV-specific HLA-C-restricted TCR beta clonotypes dominated the ex vivo response.

MiXCR, run by TCRdb on the reads, gives a single entry per CDR3 protein. The sample yields 250,000 or so distinct CDR3 sequences, roughly 9.1% seen once. This TCR came from a human donor in good health (CMV status not recorded). Some clones in this sample may be carry-over from other donors' samples. The sequenced sample was PBMCs.

This CDR3 is CASREPPETQYF. DNA for the CDR3: TGTGCCAGCAGGGAACCTCCAGAGACCCAGTACTTC. The gene calls are TRBV28 and TRBJ2-5; no clear D gene. V lost 6 bases to trimming and J lost 4 bases, with 9 bases between them. CDR3 size: 12 residues. Germline V gene lookup returns CDR1 MDHEN and CDR2 SYDVKM. The variable domain in full, completed from reference TRBV28 and TRBJ2-5, reads DVKVTQSSRYLVKRTGEKVFLECVQDMDHENMFWYRQDPGLGLRLIYFSYDVKMKEKGDIPEGYSVSREKKERFSLILESASTNQTSMYLCASREPPETQYFGPGTRLLVL.